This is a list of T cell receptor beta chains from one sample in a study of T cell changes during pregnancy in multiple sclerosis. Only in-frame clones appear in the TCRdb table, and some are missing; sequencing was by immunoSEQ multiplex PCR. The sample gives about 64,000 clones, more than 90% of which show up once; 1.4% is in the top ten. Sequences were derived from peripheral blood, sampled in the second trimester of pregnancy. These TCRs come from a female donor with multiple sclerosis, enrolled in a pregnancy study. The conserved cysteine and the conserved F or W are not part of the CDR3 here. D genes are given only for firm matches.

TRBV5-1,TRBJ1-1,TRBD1,ASSMDRGRTEAF
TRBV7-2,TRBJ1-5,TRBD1,ASSLRDRANQPQH
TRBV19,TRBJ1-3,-,ASRGEGVGGSGNTIY
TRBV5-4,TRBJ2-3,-,AEGREGGMGDTQY
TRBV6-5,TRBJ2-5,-,ASRHRDGKETQY
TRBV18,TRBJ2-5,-,ASSPPSGGGGMETQY
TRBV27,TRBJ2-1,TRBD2,ASSLPGGGHEQF
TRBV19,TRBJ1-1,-,ASSIAGTAGMNTEAF
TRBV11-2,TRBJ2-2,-,ASSFLNTGELF
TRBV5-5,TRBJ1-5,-,ASSLVGEGQPQH
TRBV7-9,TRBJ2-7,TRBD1,ASSLARDSYEQY
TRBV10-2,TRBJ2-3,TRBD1,ASSDLGQSTDTQY
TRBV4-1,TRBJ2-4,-,ASSQPKRLESRENIQY
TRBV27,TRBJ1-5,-,ASHGAGQPQH
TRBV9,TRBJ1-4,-,ASSVPDEKLF
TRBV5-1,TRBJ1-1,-,ASSFGAVNTEAF
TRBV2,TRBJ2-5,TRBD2,ASREGGGRAQY
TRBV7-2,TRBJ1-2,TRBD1,ASSLGQGYGYT
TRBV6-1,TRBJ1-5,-,ASSEGLPQH
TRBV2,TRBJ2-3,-,ASSERTRPRTDTQY
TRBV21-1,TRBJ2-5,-,ASSPRRRVGERETQY
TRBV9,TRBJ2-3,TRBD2,ASSVVSSSGGASGTQY
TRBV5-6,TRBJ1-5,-,ASSWGGRTGNQPQH